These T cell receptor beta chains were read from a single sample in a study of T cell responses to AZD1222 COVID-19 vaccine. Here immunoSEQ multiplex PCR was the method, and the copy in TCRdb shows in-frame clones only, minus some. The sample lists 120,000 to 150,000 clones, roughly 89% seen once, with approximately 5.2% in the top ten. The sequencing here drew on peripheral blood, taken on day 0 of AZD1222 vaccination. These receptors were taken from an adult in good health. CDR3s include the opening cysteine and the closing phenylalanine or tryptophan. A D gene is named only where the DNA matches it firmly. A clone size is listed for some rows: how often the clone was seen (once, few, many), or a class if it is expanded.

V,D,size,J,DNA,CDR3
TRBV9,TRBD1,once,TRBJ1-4,TGTGCCAGCAGCTTAGGGGGCTTCAATGAAAAACTGTTTTTT,CASSLGGFNEKLFF
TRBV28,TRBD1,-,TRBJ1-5,TGTGCCAGCAGATGGACAGGGGGCAGGGGTCAGCCCCAGCATTTT,CASRWTGGRGQPQHF
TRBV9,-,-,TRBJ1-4,TGTGCCAGCAGCCCCGTTCCCGGGATGAATGAAAAACTGTTTTTT,CASSPVPGMNEKLFF
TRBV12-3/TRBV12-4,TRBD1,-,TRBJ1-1,TGTGCCAGCAGGACAGGGATAAACACTGAAGCTTTCTTT,CASRTGINTEAFF
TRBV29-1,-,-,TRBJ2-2,TGCAGCGTTGAAAGGAGCCGGGGGACCGGGGAGCTGTTTTTT,CSVERSRGTGELFF
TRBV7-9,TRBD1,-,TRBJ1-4,TGTGCCAGCAGCCTACAGGGGGCGGATGAAAAACTGTTTTTT,CASSLQGADEKLFF
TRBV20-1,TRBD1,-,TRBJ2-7,TGCAGTGCTAGTGAGGGACAGATCTCCTACGAGCAGTACTTC,CSASEGQISYEQYF
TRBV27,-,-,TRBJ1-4,TGTGCCAGCAGTTTATCGGGACTTTCCGGCCAAAAACTGTTTTTT,CASSLSGLSGQKLFF
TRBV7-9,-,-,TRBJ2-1,TGTGCCAGCAGCTTAGATGCGGGGTGGGCTGAGCAGTTCTTC,CASSLDAGWAEQFF
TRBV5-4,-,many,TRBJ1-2,TGTGCCAGCAGCTTTTTGGGTGGCTACACCTTC,CASSFLGGYTF
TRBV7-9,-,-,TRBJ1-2,TGTGCCAGCAGCTTACGACAGTCTGGCTACACCTTC,CASSLRQSGYTF
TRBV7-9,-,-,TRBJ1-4,TGTGCCAGCAGCCTCCCGACCGGGAGGAAACTGTTTTTT,CASSLPTGRKLFF
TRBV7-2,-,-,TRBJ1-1,TGTGCCAGCAGGCTTGGAATGAACACTGAAGCTTTCTTT,CASRLGMNTEAFF
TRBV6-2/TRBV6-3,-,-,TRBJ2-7,TGTGCCAGCAGTTACCGGGCGCCGACCTACGAGCAGTACTTC,CASSYRAPTYEQYF
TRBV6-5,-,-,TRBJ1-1,TGTGCCAGCAAGGGGAACACTGAAGCTTTCTTT,CASKGNTEAFF
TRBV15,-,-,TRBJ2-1,TGTGCCACCAGCCGTTCCATCTCCTACAATGAGCAGTTCTTC,CATSRSISYNEQFF
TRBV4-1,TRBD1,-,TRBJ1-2,TGCGCCAGCAGCCAAGCTTCCGAGGGGGCTAATCTTGGCTACACCTTC,CASSQASEGANLGYTF
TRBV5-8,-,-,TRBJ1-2,TGTGCCAGCAGCATCCGACAGTCCGCACAAATCTACACCTTC,CASSIRQSAQIYTF